This T cell receptor beta chain was sequenced in a study of early T cells in non-severe SARS-CoV-2 infection. For the study at large: Chains from this unsorted whole-blood bulk RNA could not be paired.

This CDR3 comprises 12 residues. V gave up 5 bases and J gave up 2 bases, with 7 bases separating them. In germline, CDR1 is MNHEY, CDR2 SVGEGT. Unique molecular identifiers were affixed to single, distinct cDNA molecules. TCRdb reprocessed the 5' RACE reads with MiXCR, giving one entry per CDR3 protein. The data show tens of thousands of distinct CDR3 sequences, 5.5% to 8% seen once. This clonotype was picked up many times. Antigen: not known. Study conclusions and caveats: VDJdb matching skewed toward anti-spike CD8 responses, missing private and CD4 specificities.

The receptor was isolated from an adult who was a healthcare worker with PCR-confirmed SARS-CoV-2 infection or an uninfected control (not recorded which). Sequenced material: whole blood. V gene TRBV6-2 or TRBV6-3 combines with J gene TRBJ2-7; weak D call: TRBD2 (5 bases). For the CDR3, the DNA is TGTGCCAGCAGTCGAGGGACCTACGAGCAGTACTTC. It yields the protein CASSRGTYEQYF.